A single sample is the source of the 26 T cell receptor beta chains below, sequenced in a study of blood T cells in healthy people across ages. The use of a sample-barcoded 5' primer and a J-beta primer mix characterized a second PCR of 7 to 11 cycles. TCRdb reprocessed the 5' RACE reads via MiXCR and lists one record per CDR3 protein. Found here are about 720,000 distinct CDR3 sequences, around 25% of them singletons; the top ten hold more than 3%. Separately, the same data were catalogued under a study of T cells of mothers and their children.

The sequenced material came from blood. These receptor sequences come from a boy aged 5 to 17 in good health.

The chain uses TRBV15 and TRBJ2-5, with 7 bases aligning to TRBD1. Germline-derived CDR1 and CDR2 are LNHNV and YYDKDF (reference sequence). After removal of 6 bases from V and 4 bases from J, the junction contained 14 bases not matched to a gene. CDR3 size: 16 residues. The CDR3 loop is CATSPPMTGSRETQYF. The CDR3 region has the DNA TGTGCCACCAGTCCTCCAATGACAGGGTCCCGAGAGACCCAGTACTTC. Supplemented by reference TRBV15 and TRBJ2-5, the full variable domain reads DAMVIQNPRYQVTQFGKPVTLSCSQTLNHNVMYWYQQKSSQAPKLLFHYYDKDFNNEADTPDNFQSRRPNTSFCFLDIRSPGLGDTAMYLCATSPPMTGSRETQYFGPGTRLLVL.

This clonotype has more than one count but fewer than ten. This rearrangement joins TRBV4-3 to TRBJ2-1, with D hard to call. Trimming removed 1 base at V and 2 bases at J, with 12 bases between. Germline V gene lookup returns CDR1 LGHNA and CDR2 YSLEER. This CDR3 spans 16 amino acids. The CDR3 region is CASSQGWGGAYNEQFF. The CDR3 nucleotides read TGCGCCAGCAGCCAAGGATGGGGTGGGGCCTACAATGAGCAGTTCTTC.

This clonotype has more than one count but fewer than ten. This chain connects TRBV4-1 to TRBJ2-7; D gene unclear. The germline V gene encodes CDR1 MGHRA and CDR2 YSYEKL. The CDR3 has 11 residues. V lost 8 bases and J 2 bases, leaving 7 bases between the germline ends. CDR3 in DNA: TGCGCCAGCTTTGTTCCCTACGAGCAGTACTTC. Translated: CASFVPYEQYF.

This chain connects TRBV28 to TRBJ2-7, with a tentative D call TRBD1 (5 bases). V lost 4 bases and J 7 bases, leaving 20 bases between the germline ends. Per the germline V gene, CDR1 is MDHEN and CDR2 is SYDVKM. The CDR3 spans 15 residues. The CDR3 DNA follows: TGTGCCAGCAGTTCCCAACAGGTAGCCCTAATAGAGCAGTACTTC. It is translated as CASSSQQVALIEQYF. Looking up the rest from reference TRBV28 and TRBJ2-7 gives the full variable domain: DVKVTQSSRYLVKRTGEKVFLECVQDMDHENMFWYRQDPGLGLRLIYFSYDVKMKEKGDIPEGYSVSREKKERFSLILESASTNQTSMYLCASSSQQVALIEQYFGPGTRLTVT.

The chain is built from TRBV11-2 and TRBJ2-5; no definite D call. The DNA end favors TRBJ2-7, so the J call may be wrong. This CDR3 has 12 amino acids. CDR1 is SGHAT and CDR2 is FQNNGV in the germline V gene. CDR3 region: CASSLDHDEQYF. CDR3 in DNA: TGTGCCAGCAGCTTAGATCACGACGAGCAGTACTTC.

This rearrangement joins TRBV6-5 to TRBJ1-2; TRBD1 is a possible D gene (6 bases). Per germline, CDR1 MNHEY and CDR2 SVGAGI. Deletions cut 0 bases from V and 4 bases from J, with 18 bases between. The CDR3 contains 17 residues. This CDR3 is CASSYSIPGEQFYGYTF. CDR3 coding DNA: TGTGCCAGCAGTTACTCGATTCCAGGGGAACAATTCTATGGCTACACCTTC.

This clonotype came up a few times. Germline is not matched at one junction end, which may reflect a read error. V is TRBV19 and J is TRBJ2-1; weak D call: TRBD2 (6 bases). In germline, CDR1 is LNHDA, CDR2 SQIVND (reference sequence). The CDR3 is 16 amino acids. CDR3 in amino acids: CAGSSKAGPSYNEQFF. In DNA form, the CDR3 reads TGTGCCGGTAGCTCCAAGGCGGGACCCTCTTACAATGAGCAGTTCTTC.

The chain couples TRBV20-1 to TRBJ2-2, with 10 bases lining up with TRBD2. The CDR3 runs 16 residues. Trimming cost V 3 bases and J 3 bases; bases outside gene matches: 7. Germline V gives CDR1 DFQATT, CDR2 SNEGSKA (reference sequence). For the CDR3, the DNA is TGCAGTGCTAGGCTAGCGGGGGCTGGGGACACCGGGGAGCTGTTTTTT. Its translation is CSARLAGAGDTGELFF.

In its sample, this clonotype was seen many times. The chain carries TRBV7-2 and TRBJ2-5; no firm D call. There are 14 residues in the CDR3. V dropped 0 bases and J dropped 5 bases, with 10 bases sitting between them. Germline V lookup: CDR1 SGHTA, CDR2 FQGNSA. This CDR3 reads CASSLALGSETQYF. Here the CDR3 DNA reads TGTGCCAGCAGCTTAGCGCTTGGATCGGAGACCCAGTACTTC.

This chain connects TRBV30 to TRBJ1-3; TRBD1 might be the D (6 bases). This CDR3 has 12 residues. The germline V gene encodes CDR1 GTSNPN and CDR2 SVGIG (reference sequence). V gave up 4 bases and J gave up 3 bases, with 7 bases separating them. The CDR3 nucleotides are TGTGCCTGGACCAGGGGTGGAAACACCATATATTTT. Protein: CAWTRGGNTIYF.

J is TRBJ2-5 and V is TRBV5-1; 9 nucleotides line up with TRBD2. This CDR3 spans 17 amino acids. Germline V gene data show CDR1 as SGHRS and CDR2 as YFSETQ. J lost 5 bases, V lost 0 bases, and 11 bases had no gene match. The CDR3 here is CASSLAGSGGAAETQYF. The DNA for the CDR3 is TGCGCCAGCAGCTTGGCCGGTAGCGGGGGTGCCGCGGAGACCCAGTACTTC.

This clonotype was picked up a small number of times. This chain uses TRBV20-1 with TRBJ2-5; a possible D gene is TRBD2 (5 bases). V shed 5 bases and J shed 7 bases, with 29 bases lying between them. The CDR3 covers 17 residues. The germline gives CDR1 DFQATT, CDR2 SNEGSKA (reference sequence). CDR3 protein: CSARPFWEPTLRGTQYF. CDR3 nucleotides: TGCAGTGCTCGACCATTTTGGGAGCCCACCTTAAGAGGGACCCAGTACTTC.

CDR3 region: CASTGLDTEAFF. As DNA, the CDR3 is TGCGCCAGCACCGGGTTGGACACTGAAGCTTTCTTT. J is TRBJ1-1 and V is TRBV10-2; unclear D gene. The germline V gene encodes CDR1 WSHSY and CDR2 SAAADI. The CDR3 length is 12 residues. Trimming shortened V by 7 bases and J by 3 bases, and 9 bases separated the two germline ends.

This clonotype was seen a handful of times. The J gene is TRBJ1-1, the V gene TRBV29-1; TRBD1 matches at 8 bases. Losses at the gene ends were 2 bases for V and 2 bases for J; bases not matched to a gene: 1. The CDR3 is 13 residues long. Germline lookup yields CDR1 SQVTM and CDR2 ANQGSEA. The CDR3 protein is CSVEQGANTEAFF. The CDR3 nucleotides are TGCAGCGTTGAACAGGGGGCCAACACTGAAGCTTTCTTT.

As for this clonotype: This could be a read error, since a much larger clone is one nucleotide away. The chain combines TRBV5-6 with TRBJ1-2; 9 bases are a match to TRBD1. The junction had 2 bases not matched to a gene; V was cut back by 0 bases and J by 5 bases. The CDR3 consists of 14 residues. Germline assignment: CDR1 SGHDT and CDR2 YYEEEE. The CDR3 spells CASSLGTGEYGYTF. The DNA of the CDR3 is TGTGCCAGCAGCTTGGGGACAGGGGAGTATGGCTACACCTTC.

On this clonotype: Relative to the germline gene, one junction end is altered; a read error may explain this. The rearrangement joins TRBV2 to TRBJ1-2, with TRBD1 matching 10 bases. The CDR3 is 15 residues long. Germline-derived CDR1 and CDR2 are SNHLY and FYNNEI. CDR3 in amino acids: CASSEVGTGVYGHTF. The CDR3 bases are TGTGCCAGCAGTGAAGTCGGGACAGGGGTTTATGGCCACACCTTC. Full variable domain (rest looked up from reference TRBV2 and TRBJ1-2): EPEVTQTPSHQVTQMGQEVILRCVPISNHLYFYWYRQILGQKVEFLVSFYNNEISEKSEIFDDQFSVERPDGSNFTLKIRSTKLEDSAMYFCASSEVGTGVYGHTFGSGTRLTVV.

This rearrangement joins TRBV21-1 to TRBJ2-7; TRBD2 is the table's D call, not checked against the DNA. TRBV21-1 is marked as a pseudogene. The CDR3 sequence is 15 residues long. CDR3 sequence: CASSGKAGGPHEQYF. The CDR3 DNA reads as TGTGCCAGCAGCGGCAAAGCGGGAGGGCCCCACGAGCAGTACTTC.

This clonotype turned up a few times. The chain carries TRBV27 and TRBJ2-5; 8 nucleotides agree with TRBD1. The CDR3 has 13 amino acids. Germline V gives CDR1 MNHEY, CDR2 SMNVEV (reference sequence). V was pared by 3 bases and J by 11 bases, with 8 bases of the junction left unmatched. The CDR3 nucleotides are TGTGCCAGCAGTTTGCCGGACAGGGCGGAGCAGTACTTC. Its protein product is CASSLPDRAEQYF.

In its sample, this clonotype was seen a few times. The chain recombines TRBV27 with TRBJ2-5, with D unclear. Judging by the DNA end, TRBJ2-1 fits better; the J call may be wrong. Germline lookup yields CDR1 MNHEY and CDR2 SMNVEV (reference sequence). The CDR3 runs to 14 residues. The CDR3 DNA sequence: TGTGCCAGCAGTACCCTACTAACCGGGCCTCTCCAGTTCTTC. Translating gives CASSTLLTGPLQFF.

This clonotype turned up a few times. The chain links TRBV7-2 to TRBJ1-1; no definite D call. Trimming removed 4 bases at V and 0 bases at J, with 9 bases between. The CDR3 spans 14 residues. CDR1 and CDR2 from the germline V gene are SGHTA and FQGNSA. CDR3 in DNA: TGTGCCAGCAGCTCTACAGTTATGAACACTGAAGCTTTCTTT. This sequence encodes CASSSTVMNTEAFF. Combining the CDR3 with reference TRBV7-2 and TRBJ1-1 gives the whole variable domain GAGVSQSPSNKVTEKGKDVELRCDPISGHTALYWYRQSLGQGLEFLIYFQGNSAPDKSGLPSDRFSAERTGGSVSTLTIQRTQQEDSAVYLCASSSTVMNTEAFFGQGTRLTVV.

The sample holds a few counts of this clonotype. The rearrangement uses TRBV24-1 and TRBJ1-4, with TRBD1 identical over 7 bases. V shed 4 bases and J 4 bases; nucleotides not matched to a gene: 5. Germline V gives CDR1 KGHDR, CDR2 SFDVKD. The CDR3 is 15 amino acids. The DNA of the CDR3 is TGTGCCACCAGTGACGGGACAGCTTTTAATGAAAAACTGTTTTTT. This encodes CATSDGTAFNEKLFF.

The rearrangement uses TRBV28 and TRBJ2-2; perhaps D is TRBD1 or TRBD2 (5 bases each). This CDR3 contains 15 residues. Germline V gene lookup returns CDR1 MDHEN and CDR2 SYDVKM. The ends were cut back, 7 bases at V and 3 bases at J, with 15 bases in the middle. CDR3 nucleotides: TGTGCCAGCACCGAGGGGACCCTCGACACCGGGGAGCTGTTTTTT. This sequence encodes CASTEGTLDTGELFF. Complete variable domain (other parts from reference TRBV28 and TRBJ2-2): DVKVTQSSRYLVKRTGEKVFLECVQDMDHENMFWYRQDPGLGLRLIYFSYDVKMKEKGDIPEGYSVSREKKERFSLILESASTNQTSMYLCASTEGTLDTGELFFGEGSRLTVL.

This clonotype has more than one count but fewer than ten. The chain recombines TRBV27 with TRBJ1-1; D is ambiguous. CDR1 and CDR2 from the germline V gene are MNHEY and SMNVEV (reference sequence). V dropped 5 bases and J dropped 4 bases, with 20 bases sitting between them. There are 16 residues in the CDR3. CDR3 region: CASSDMTGPYVTEAFF. For the CDR3, the DNA is TGTGCCAGCAGTGATATGACCGGGCCCTATGTCACTGAAGCTTTCTTT.

Ten or more counts support this clonotype. The rearrangement uses TRBV5-5 and TRBJ2-1, with 9 bases that match TRBD2. Germline V gives CDR1 SGHKS, CDR2 YYEKEE (reference sequence). Trimming took 0 bases from V and 3 from J; bases not matched to a gene: 16. This CDR3 has 20 amino acids. The CDR3 sequence is CASSLVSGLAPADRYNEQFF. CDR3 DNA sequence: TGTGCCAGCAGCTTGGTTTCGGGACTAGCTCCGGCGGATCGCTACAATGAGCAGTTCTTC.

This clonotype has more than one count but fewer than ten. The V and J genes are TRBV4-3 and TRBJ1-3; D is uncertain. CDR1 and CDR2 from the germline V gene are LGHNA and YSLEER. Trimming took off 0 bases at V and 4 bases at J, with 7 bases between the two ends. The CDR3 contains 14 residues. DNA of the CDR3: TGCGCCAGCAGCCAAGAATATGGGGGAAACACCATATATTTT. Amino acids: CASSQEYGGNTIYF.

This rearrangement joins TRBV20-1 to TRBJ2-1; D is unclear. Germline V gene sequence: CDR1 DFQATT, CDR2 SNEGSKA (reference sequence). The CDR3 extends over 14 amino acids. The CDR3: CTILGVSSYNEQFF. The DNA of the CDR3 is TGCACCATTTTAGGTGTTAGCTCCTACAATGAGCAGTTCTTC.